This TCR beta chain came from a study of shared clonotypes between healthy human individuals. Study-level results: Clonotype sharing levels among donors were expected to vary with sequencing depth.

Profiling relied on immunoSEQ multiplex PCR, and the TCRdb table lists in-frame clones only, not all of them. This sample has hundreds of thousands of clones, with more than 70% found just once. Comments on this clone: Its specificity is unknown.

V lost 5 bases to trimming and J lost 6 bases, with 10 bases between them. CDR1 and CDR2 from the germline V gene are MNHEY and SVGAGI. CDR3 length: 12 amino acids. The receptor was isolated from a woman in her thirties in good health. The chain carries TRBV6-5 and TRBJ1-2, with D possibly TRBD1 on 5 matching bases. Source material: memory CD4+ T cells sorted from blood. The subset was: CD45RA-negative fraction. CDR3: CASSKDTHGYTF. CDR3 DNA: TGTGCCAGCAGTAAGGACACCCATGGCTACACCTTC.